This T cell receptor (beta chain) was captured in a study of blood T cell repertoires in COVID-19. Study at large: Italy, Spain and the United States were the sources of the convalescent and acute COVID-19 samples. Sample material is recorded as cDNA or gDNA derived from T cells, B-cell-depleted T cells, or PBMCs.

Only in-frame clones appear in the TCRdb table, and some are missing; sequencing was by immunoSEQ multiplex PCR. The sample holds 200,000 to 250,000 clones, around 90% seen once. V dropped 6 bases and J dropped 5; count of bases not matched to a gene: 5. The CDR3 runs 14 residues. Looked up from germline, CDR1 is SGHTA and CDR2 is FQGTGA. The V gene is TRBV7-3, the J gene TRBJ2-1, with 9 bases matching TRBD2. Input material: peripheral blood. This clonotype was obtained from a man older than 75 with acute or convalescent COVID-19. CDR3: CASSYSGRNNEQFF. CDR3 nucleotide sequence: TGTGCCAGCAGTTACAGCGGGAGGAACAATGAGCAGTTCTTC.